The 2 T cell receptor beta chains reported below all come from one sample, sequenced in a study of blood T cells in healthy people across ages. Primers used in a second PCR of roughly 7 to 12 cycles were a sample-barcoded 5' primer and a J-beta primer mix. One entry per CDR3 protein results from TCRdb running MiXCR on the 5' RACE reads. Seen here are approximately 1.5 million distinct CDR3 sequences, 40% to 45% observed once, and the top ten hold around 4%. The sequencing sample was made of blood. The receptors derive from a young woman in good health.

This clonotype occurred a few times. CDR3: CASSPLAGHPGSGYTF. DNA for the CDR3: TGCGCCAGCAGCCCCCTCGCGGGACACCCCGGCAGTGGCTACACCTTC. The J gene is TRBJ1-2, the V gene TRBV4-1; possible D gene TRBD1, 6 bases. CDR1 and CDR2 (germline): MGHRA, YSYEKL. The CDR3 has 16 amino acids. V lost 4 bases, J lost 7 bases, and 22 bases lay in between.

Only a few counts were recorded for this clonotype. The rearrangement uses TRBV2 and TRBJ2-6, with 10 positions matching TRBD1. The germline CDR1 and CDR2 sequences are SNHLY and FYNNEI. The CDR3 sequence is 18 residues long. J gave up 0 bases and V 7 bases, and 9 bases lay outside the gene matches. The CDR3 loop reads CASTPPGQGISGANVLTF. The CDR3 DNA sequence: TGTGCCAGCACTCCCCCGGGACAGGGGATCTCTGGGGCCAACGTCCTGACTTTC.